The clone carrying this T cell receptor (beta chain) has just a few counts. Its antigen is currently unknown. No conserved phenylalanine or tryptophan is present at the end of the CDR3, so a read error is the likely explanation. TCRdb's copy holds only in-frame clones and misses some; the assay was immunoSEQ multiplex PCR. Of around 500,000 clones in the sample, 65% to 80% were seen once. Germline CDR1 is SNHLY and CDR2 is FYNNEI. The V and J ends lost 0 bases and 5 bases respectively, with 10 bases between them. CDR3 size: 14 residues. The record originates from a study of shared clonotypes between healthy human individuals. General study results and limits: The authors sampled blood alone, and tissue repertoires likely differ.

The source material was PBMCs. The V call is TRBV2, the J call TRBJ1-1; no clear D gene. This receptor was taken from a middle-aged woman in good health. Some clones in this sample may be carry-over from other donors' samples. DNA of the CDR3: TGTGCCAGCAGTGAAGCTGTAAAGCTGACTGAAGCTTTCCTT. Translation gives CASSEAVKLTEAFL.